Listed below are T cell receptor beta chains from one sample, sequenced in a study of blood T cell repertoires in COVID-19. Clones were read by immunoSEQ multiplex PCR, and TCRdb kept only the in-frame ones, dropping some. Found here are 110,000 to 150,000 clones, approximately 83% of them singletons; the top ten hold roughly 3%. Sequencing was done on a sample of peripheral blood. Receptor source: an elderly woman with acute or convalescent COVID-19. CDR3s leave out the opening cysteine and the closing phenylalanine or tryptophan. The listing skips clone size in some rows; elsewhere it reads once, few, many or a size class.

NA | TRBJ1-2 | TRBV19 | ASRPDQAYGYT
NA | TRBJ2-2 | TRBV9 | ASSVATYRGAGELF
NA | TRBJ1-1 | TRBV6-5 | ASSIAGLGNTEAF
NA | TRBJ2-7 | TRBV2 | ASSEIIGAYEQY
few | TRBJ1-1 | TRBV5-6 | ASSASWGGYTEAF
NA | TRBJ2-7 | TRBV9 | ASSLNGRGHEQY
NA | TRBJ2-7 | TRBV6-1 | ASSERKLGQGAYEQY
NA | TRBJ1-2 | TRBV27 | ASSLLGHGYT
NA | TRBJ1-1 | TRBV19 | ASSGTGYNTEAF
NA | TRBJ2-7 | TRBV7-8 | ASSLDVAGAGYEQY
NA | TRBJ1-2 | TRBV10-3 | AVRRSTNYGYT
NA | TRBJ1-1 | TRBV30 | AWSDTGGEAF
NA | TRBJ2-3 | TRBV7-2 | ASNLYGLAGQLDTQY
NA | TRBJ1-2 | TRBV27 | ASSLTLRTAYT
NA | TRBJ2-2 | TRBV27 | ASSTPPRGSGGAQTGELF
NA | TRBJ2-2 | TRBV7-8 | ASSRDRSSTGELF
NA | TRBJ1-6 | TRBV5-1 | ASSPGQGAPINSPLH
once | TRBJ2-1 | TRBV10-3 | ATGQTSGGFSYNEQF
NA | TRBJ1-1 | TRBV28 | ASSLLPGQGGTEAF
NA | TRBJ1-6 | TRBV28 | ASSLSGIGYNSPLH